This note documents a single TCR beta chain sequence. The data originate from a study of blood T cell repertoires in COVID-19. Only in-frame clones appear in the TCRdb table, and some are missing; sequencing was by immunoSEQ multiplex PCR. The data hold about 74,000 clones, with approximately 91% observed a single time. Sequenced: peripheral blood. The receptor was isolated from a man in his 70s with active or convalescent COVID-19.

The CDR3 bases are TGTGCCAGTAGAGGACAGGGGGCCGGTGAAAAACTGTTTTTT. Translation gives CASRGQGAGEKLFF. This sequence joins TRBV19 and TRBJ1-4; 11 positions match TRBD1. Per the germline V gene, CDR1 is LNHDA and CDR2 is SQIVND (reference sequence). The CDR3 is 14 residues long. With 6 bases clipped from V and 7 bases from J, the junction kept 4 bases outside the gene matches.